This TCR beta chain came from a study of post-analysis software for immune sequencing data. For the study at large: Disease trajectories encompassed relapsing-remitting, secondary progressive and progressive-relapsing multiple sclerosis.

Study conclusions and caveats: In multiple sclerosis, normalized Chao1 diversity was significantly below that of controls.

Prepared TCR beta cDNA libraries contained unique molecular identifiers. TCRdb ran MiXCR on the PCR reads and lists one entry per CDR3 protein. The sample includes some 260,000 distinct CDR3 sequences, roughly a third of them seen just once. Concerning this clonotype itself: Its antigen is unidentified.

The receptor was isolated from a girl aged 10 to 17 with multiple sclerosis. The specimen was blood.

CDR3 in amino acids: CASSNGGFAAKNIQYF. The CDR3 DNA sequence: TGTGCCAGCAGCAATGGGGGGTTTGCTGCCAAAAACATTCAGTACTTC. The rearrangement joins TRBV7-2 to TRBJ2-4, with D possibly TRBD2 on 6 matching bases. Per germline, CDR1 SGHTA and CDR2 FQGNSA. The length of the CDR3 is 16 residues. V was trimmed by 5 bases and J by 1 base, leaving 15 bases between them.